The clone carrying this T cell receptor beta chain was detected ten times or more. Its antigen is currently unknown. Listed TCR primers, together with previously described methods, were used for the bulk TCR libraries. MiXCR, run by TCRdb on the PCR reads, gives a single entry per CDR3 protein. Among around 480,000 distinct CDR3 sequences listed, 20% to 25% were seen once. This specimen belongs to a study of molecular identifiers for immune sequencing clone quantification. Whole-study context: With replicates, the RNA of roughly 20,000 or 100,000 naive CD8 cells was split five ways and four were sequenced.

Findings and caveats of the study: Clones of above 20 RNA copies carried over 99% of effector molecules; in naive cells they carried under 1%.

Germline assignment: CDR1 LNHDA and CDR2 SQIVND (reference sequence). The CDR3 length is 16 residues. V lost 3 bases to trimming and J lost 2 bases, with 14 bases between them. The specimen sequenced was naive CD8+ T cells from blood, with Jurkat cell RNA spiked in. Sample subset: FACS-sorted CD8+CD4-CCR7+CD45RA+ naive T cells. The source of this sequence is a human donor in good health. Some libraries in this study had Jurkat cell RNA spiked in. This chain joins TRBV19 and TRBJ1-5; D might be TRBD1 (6 bases). CDR3 sequence: CASSMWGAGGNQPQHF. The CDR3, as DNA: TGTGCCAGTAGTATGTGGGGGGCAGGGGGCAATCAGCCCCAGCATTTT.